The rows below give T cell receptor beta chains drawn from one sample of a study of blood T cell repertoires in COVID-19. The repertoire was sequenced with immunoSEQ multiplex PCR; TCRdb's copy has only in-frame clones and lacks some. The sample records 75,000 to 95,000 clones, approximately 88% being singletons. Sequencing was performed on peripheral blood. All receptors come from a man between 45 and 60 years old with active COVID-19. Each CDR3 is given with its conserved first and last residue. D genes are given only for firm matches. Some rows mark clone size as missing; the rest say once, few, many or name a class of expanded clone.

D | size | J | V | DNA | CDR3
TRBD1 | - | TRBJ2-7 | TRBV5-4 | TGTGCCAGCAGGGCGGACAGGGTATCCTACGAGCAGTACTTC | CASRADRVSYEQYF
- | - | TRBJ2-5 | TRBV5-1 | TGCGCCAGCAGCTTGCAGGGGACGAGCCGCGAAGAGACCCAGTACTTC | CASSLQGTSREETQYF
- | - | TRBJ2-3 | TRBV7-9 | TGTGCCAGCAGCACCGGGGATACGCAGTATTTT | CASSTGDTQYF
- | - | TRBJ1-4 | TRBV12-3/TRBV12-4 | TGTGCCAGCAGCGGGAATGAAAAACTGTTTTTT | CASSGNEKLFF
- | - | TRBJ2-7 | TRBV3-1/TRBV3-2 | TGTGCCAGCAGCCATGCCTCAACAGGTTCAGGCGAGCAGTACTTC | CASSHASTGSGEQYF
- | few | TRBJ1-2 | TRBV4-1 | TGCGCCAGCAGCCAAGATCTCTTCTCCTTTAACTATGGCTACACCTTC | CASSQDLFSFNYGYTF
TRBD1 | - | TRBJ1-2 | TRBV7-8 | TGTGCCAGCAGCCCCGGGCCCCGGGACAGCCCTTATGGCTACACCTTC | CASSPGPRDSPYGYTF
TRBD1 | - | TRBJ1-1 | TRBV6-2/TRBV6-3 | TGTGCCAGCAGTTACGGGACAGACTTTCCATCCCGTCGCGAAGCTTTCTTT | CASSYGTDFPSRREAFF
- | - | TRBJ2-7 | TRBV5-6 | TGTGCCAGCAGCTTCGGGGGAAGCTCCTACGAGCAGTACTTC | CASSFGGSSYEQYF
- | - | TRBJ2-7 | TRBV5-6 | TGTGCCAGCAGCTTGGCAGGGGCTGGGATCGAAGAGCAGTACTTC | CASSLAGAGIEEQYF
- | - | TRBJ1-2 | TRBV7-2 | TGTGCCAGCAGCCCGCGGACAGCTCCTAACTATGGCTACACCTTC | CASSPRTAPNYGYTF
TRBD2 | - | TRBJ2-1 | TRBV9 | TGTGCCAGCAGCGTGGGCGGGAGGGCTGACAATGAGCAGTTCTTC | CASSVGGRADNEQFF
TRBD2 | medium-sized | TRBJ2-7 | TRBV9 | TGTGCCAGCAGCGCCGGGACTAGCGGGATCATGGACGAGCAGTACTTC | CASSAGTSGIMDEQYF
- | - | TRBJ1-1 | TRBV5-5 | TGTGCCAGCAGCTTGTGGTTCCAAATACAGGGAAAAATATCTGAAGCTTTCTTT | CASSLWFQIQGKISEAFF
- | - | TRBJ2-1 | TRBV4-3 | TGCGCCAGCAGCCAAGAACGCGGGACAGCAATCTACAATGAGCAGTTCTTC | CASSQERGTAIYNEQFF
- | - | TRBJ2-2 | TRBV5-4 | TGTGCCAGCAGCTTGGTAGGGGGACGAACCGGGGAGCTGTTTTTT | CASSLVGGRTGELFF
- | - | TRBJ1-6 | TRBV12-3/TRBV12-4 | TGTGCCAGCACCTCCGGCGGGGGGCCCCTCCACTTT | CASTSGGGPLHF
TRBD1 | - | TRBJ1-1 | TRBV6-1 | TGTGCCAGCAGTAAAGCGCGACAGGGGAGGGCGAACACTGAAGCTTTCTTT | CASSKARQGRANTEAFF
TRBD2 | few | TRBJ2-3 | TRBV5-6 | TGTGCCAGCAGCCTCCACCCGGGGGGGGCCATAGATACGCAGTATTTT | CASSLHPGGAIDTQYF
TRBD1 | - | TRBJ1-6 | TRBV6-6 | TGTGCCAGCAGCTTGGGACAGGCCCGAAGTGATTCACCCCTCCACTTT | CASSLGQARSDSPLHF
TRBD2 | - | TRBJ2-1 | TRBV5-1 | TGCGCCAGCAGCCTCCTAGCGGCTGAGCAGTTCTTC | CASSLLAAEQFF
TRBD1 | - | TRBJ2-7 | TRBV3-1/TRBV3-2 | TGTGCCAGCAGCCGGGACAGTCGCTACGAGCAGTACTTC | CASSRDSRYEQYF
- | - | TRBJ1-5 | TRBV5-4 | TGTGCCAGCAGCGCCCGGGAGGTTCTTTCAGGAGGGCCCCAGCATTTT | CASSAREVLSGGPQHF
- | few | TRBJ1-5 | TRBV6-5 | TGTGCCAGCAGCACCACAGGGTCCAGCAATCAGCCCCAGCATTTT | CASSTTGSSNQPQHF
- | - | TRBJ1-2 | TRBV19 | TGTGCCAGTAGTATAGGGGCAGAGACCTTCTATGGCTACACCTTC | CASSIGAETFYGYTF
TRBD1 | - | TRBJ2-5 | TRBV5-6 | TGTGCCAGCAGCTTGGGGACAGGGCAAGAGACCCAGTACTTC | CASSLGTGQETQYF
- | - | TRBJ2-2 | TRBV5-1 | TGCGCCAGCAGCCCGGTTCAGGATAAGACCGGGGAGCTGTTTTTT | CASSPVQDKTGELFF
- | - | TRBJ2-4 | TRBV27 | TGTGCCAGCAGTTTTCCCGGGACACGCATTCAGTACTTC | CASSFPGTRIQYF
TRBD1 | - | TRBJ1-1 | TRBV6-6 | TGTGCCAGCAGTCGACAGGGGGCTGAAGCTTTCTTT | CASSRQGAEAFF
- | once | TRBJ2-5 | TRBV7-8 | TGTGCCAGCAGCTTAGTTGGGGGCTCTACGGGGGGCCAAGAGACCCAGTACTTC | CASSLVGGSTGGQETQYF
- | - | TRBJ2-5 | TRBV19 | TGTGCCAGCAGCAGGAGGGGGGGAGAGACCCAGTACTTC | CASSRRGGETQYF